A selection of T cell receptor beta chains follows, all from one sample in a study of blood T cells in healthy people across ages. A single record per CDR3 protein comes from TCRdb applying MiXCR to the 5' RACE reads. The top ten clones hold about 10% of a sample with some 1.6 million distinct CDR3 sequences, about 32% of them seen once. The sample comprised blood. Receptor source: a woman aged 25 to 39 in good health. CDR3s include the opening cysteine and the closing phenylalanine or tryptophan. Fields, in order: D gene, V gene, clone size, J gene, CDR3 protein, CDR3 DNA. A D gene is named only where the DNA matches it firmly. Clone size appears in some rows only: once, few, many, or a class for an expanded clone.

D: TRBD1; V: TRBV12-3/TRBV12-4; size: few; J: TRBJ1-5; CDR3: CASSSDRVNQPQHF; DNA: TGTGCCAGCAGTTCGGACAGGGTCAATCAGCCCCAGCATTTT
D: TRBD1; V: TRBV6-2/TRBV6-3; size: .; J: TRBJ1-5; CDR3: CASSYPAGGRSNQPQHF; DNA: TGTGCCAGCAGTTACCCGGCAGGGGGAAGGAGCAATCAGCCCCAGCATTTT
D: TRBD2; V: TRBV5-1; size: .; J: TRBJ2-6; CDR3: CASSSRAGGRVTGANVLTF; DNA: TGCGCCAGCAGCTCACGAGCGGGGGGCAGAGTCACTGGGGCCAACGTCCTGACTTTC
D: .; V: TRBV9; size: few; J: TRBJ2-1; CDR3: CASSIGQFYNEQFF; DNA: TGTGCCAGCAGCATCGGACAGTTTTACAATGAGCAGTTCTTC
D: .; V: TRBV29-1; size: many; J: TRBJ2-3; CDR3: CSGASADTQYF; DNA: TGCAGCGGGGCTTCGGCAGATACGCAGTATTTT
D: .; V: TRBV4-3; size: .; J: TRBJ1-2; CDR3: CACSQPGTANYGYTF; DNA: TGCGCCTGCAGCCAACCCGGGACGGCGAACTATGGCTACACCTTC
D: TRBD1; V: TRBV20-1; size: .; J: TRBJ2-5; CDR3: CSAREDRGLKTQYF; DNA: TGCAGTGCTAGAGAGGACAGGGGGCTGAAGACCCAGTACTTC
D: TRBD1; V: TRBV6-6; size: many; J: TRBJ2-7; CDR3: CASSYTTGTAYEQYF; DNA: TGTGCCAGCAGTTACACCACCGGGACAGCCTACGAGCAGTACTTC
D: .; V: TRBV30; size: .; J: TRBJ1-4; CDR3: CAWKKSRPGLNEKLFF; DNA: TGTGCCTGGAAGAAAAGCCGTCCGGGGCTTAATGAAAAACTGTTTTTT
D: .; V: TRBV15; size: .; J: TRBJ1-2; CDR3: CATSRDLDPTHGYTF; DNA: TGTGCCACCAGCAGAGATCTGGACCCTACCCACGGCTACACCTTC
D: TRBD2; V: TRBV6-1; size: .; J: TRBJ2-5; CDR3: CASRSGTSGTGQYF; DNA: TGTGCCAGCAGGTCCGGGACTAGCGGTACGGGGCAGTACTTC
D: .; V: TRBV6-1; size: .; J: TRBJ1-1; CDR3: CASSEAVTGRAFF; DNA: TGTGCCAGCAGTGAAGCGGTGACCGGGCGGGCTTTCTTT
D: .; V: TRBV6-2/TRBV6-3; size: .; J: TRBJ1-6; CDR3: CASSYRVDSPLHF; DNA: TGTGCCAGCAGTTACAGGGTGGATTCACCCCTCCACTTT
D: TRBD1; V: TRBV19; size: .; J: TRBJ1-5; CDR3: CASSPAPTGGPNSNQPQHF; DNA: TGTGCCAGTAGCCCCGCCCCCACAGGGGGGCCGAATAGCAATCAGCCCCAGCATTTT
D: TRBD2; V: TRBV18; size: .; J: TRBJ2-1; CDR3: CASSPPRLAGVSGRAYNEQFF; DNA: TGTGCCAGCTCACCACCGCGACTAGCGGGAGTAAGTGGTAGGGCCTACAATGAGCAGTTCTTC
D: .; V: TRBV2; size: few; J: TRBJ1-5; CDR3: CASSPGRNSNQPQHF; DNA: TGTGCCAGCAGTCCCGGCAGAAATAGCAATCAGCCCCAGCATTTT
D: .; V: TRBV6-5; size: .; J: TRBJ2-1; CDR3: CASSYKSSGFNEQFF; DNA: TGTGCCAGCAGTTACAAAAGTTCAGGGTTCAATGAGCAGTTCTTC
D: .; V: TRBV18; size: few; J: TRBJ1-2; CDR3: CASSPRQEQPYGYTF; DNA: TGTGCCAGCTCACCTCGACAGGAGCAACCCTATGGCTACACCTTC
D: .; V: TRBV29-1; size: few; J: TRBJ2-7; CDR3: CSVLRQTWTGEYEQYF; DNA: TGCAGCGTTCTCCGGCAAACCTGGACCGGAGAATACGAGCAGTACTTC
D: .; V: TRBV9; size: .; J: TRBJ2-5; CDR3: CASSVDPQETQYF; DNA: TGTGCCAGCAGCGTAGACCCACAAGAGACCCAGTACTTC
D: TRBD2; V: TRBV27; size: few; J: TRBJ2-1; CDR3: CASSRSSSGLYNEQFF; DNA: TGTGCCAGCAGCCGATCGTCTAGCGGACTTTACAATGAGCAGTTCTTC
D: .; V: TRBV11-2; size: .; J: TRBJ1-1; CDR3: CASSFDHMNTEAFF; DNA: TGTGCCAGCAGCTTCGACCACATGAACACTGAAGCTTTCTTT
D: .; V: TRBV6-6; size: .; J: TRBJ1-1; CDR3: CASSYSPELNTEAFF; DNA: TGTGCCAGCAGTTACTCGCCGGAGCTGAACACTGAAGCTTTCTTT
D: .; V: TRBV19; size: .; J: TRBJ1-2; CDR3: CASSVDGSYGYTF; DNA: TGTGCCAGTAGTGTGGACGGATCCTATGGCTACACCTTC
D: TRBD2; V: TRBV7-2; size: few; J: TRBJ2-5; CDR3: CASSPRSSGGQTQYF; DNA: TGTGCCAGCAGCCCCCGTTCTAGCGGGGGGCAGACCCAGTACTTC
D: .; V: TRBV20-1; size: few; J: TRBJ2-1; CDR3: CSGEAESYNEQFF; DNA: TGCAGTGGTGAAGCGGAGAGTTACAATGAGCAGTTCTTC
D: .; V: TRBV6-1; size: .; J: TRBJ2-7; CDR3: CARPVEDNEQYF; DNA: TGTGCCAGACCTGTGGAAGACAATGAGCAGTACTTC
D: .; V: TRBV7-9; size: .; J: TRBJ1-1; CDR3: CASSTSGTATEAFF; DNA: TGTGCCAGCAGCACTTCCGGGACTGCCACTGAAGCTTTCTTT
D: .; V: TRBV20-1; size: .; J: TRBJ2-2; CDR3: CSASQAGELFF; DNA: TGCAGTGCTAGTCAGGCCGGGGAGCTGTTTTTT
D: .; V: TRBV7-9; size: once; J: TRBJ1-2; CDR3: CASNPYGTAEINYGYTF; DNA: TGTGCCAGCAACCCCTACGGGACCGCGGAGATTAACTATGGCTACACCTTC
D: TRBD2; V: TRBV7-2; size: many; J: TRBJ2-5; CDR3: CASSLSPGLAGTQYF; DNA: TGTGCCAGCAGCTTATCCCCGGGACTAGCTGGGACCCAGTACTTC
D: .; V: TRBV3-1; size: .; J: TRBJ1-2; CDR3: CASSQDPSTTAGSGYTF; DNA: TGTGCCAGCAGCCAAGACCCCTCTACGACGGCCGGAAGCGGCTACACCTTC
D: .; V: TRBV10-3; size: .; J: TRBJ2-7; CDR3: CAIGGVGAYEQYF; DNA: TGTGCCATCGGTGGGGTTGGAGCCTACGAGCAGTACTTC
D: .; V: TRBV7-9; size: .; J: TRBJ2-5; CDR3: CASTRTAGGETQYF; DNA: TGTGCCAGCACCCGGACAGCCGGGGGTGAGACCCAGTACTTC